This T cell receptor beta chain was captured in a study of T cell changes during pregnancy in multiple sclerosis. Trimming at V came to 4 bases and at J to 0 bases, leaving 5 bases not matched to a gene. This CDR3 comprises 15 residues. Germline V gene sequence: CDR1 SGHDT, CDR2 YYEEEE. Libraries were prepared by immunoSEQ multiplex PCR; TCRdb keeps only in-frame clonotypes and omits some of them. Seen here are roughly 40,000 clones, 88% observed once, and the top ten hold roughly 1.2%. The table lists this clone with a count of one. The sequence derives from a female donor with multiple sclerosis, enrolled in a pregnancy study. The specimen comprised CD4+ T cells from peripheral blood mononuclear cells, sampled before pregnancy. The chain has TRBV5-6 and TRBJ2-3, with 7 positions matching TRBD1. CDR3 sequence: CASSRRQGSTDTQYF. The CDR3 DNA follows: TGTGCCAGCAGCCGCCGACAGGGAAGCACAGATACGCAGTATTTT.